Presented here are 10 T cell receptor beta chains from one specimen sequenced in a study of blood T cell repertoires in COVID-19 (TCRdb year 2020). Library preparation was by the immunoSEQ multiplex PCR assay. Here the immuneACCESS table is served through TCRdb, limited to in-frame sequences with V and J called. Missing clones are a known gap in these copies; in checked studies unresolved V genes cover under half, and the rest lacks a known reason. This sample has almost 500,000 clones in its table, and around nine tenths of those were observed once. Of the sample, approximately 8% falls within the top ten clones. Sequencing used PBMCs or T cells enriched from blood (not recorded which). These receptors originate from a woman aged 60-70 years who had recovered from COVID-19.

The chain combines TRBV10-3 with TRBJ1-2, with 9 positions matching TRBD1. The CDR3 spans 14 residues. CDR1 and CDR2 (germline): ENHRY, SYGVKD. The ends lost 3 bases at V and 5 bases at J; junction bases unmatched: 4. The CDR3: CAISDRDRDYGYTF. In nucleotides, the CDR3 is TGTGCCATCAGTGACCGGGACAGGGATTATGGCTACACCTTC.

V usage is TRBV7-9 and J usage is TRBJ1-2, with D uncertain. The length of the CDR3 is 15 residues. V was trimmed by 1 base and J by 8 bases, leaving 17 bases between them. Germline CDR1 SEHNR, CDR2 FQNEAQ (reference sequence). The CDR3 DNA is TGTGCCAGCAGCTTAGGGTCCAGCCGGAGGCTGGGCTACACCTTC. Translated, it gives CASSLGSSRRLGYTF. The full variable domain, with the rest looked up from reference TRBV7-9 and TRBJ1-2, is DTGVSQNPRHKITKRGQNVTFRCDPISEHNRLYWYRQTLGQGPEFLTYFQNEAQLEKSRLLSDRFSAERPKGSFSTLEIQRTEQGDSAMYLCASSLGSSRRLGYTFGSGTRLTVV.

This clone was detected only once. The rearrangement uses TRBV5-6 and TRBJ2-5, with D tentatively TRBD2 (5 bases). V was shortened by 5 bases and J by 4 bases, with 9 bases between the two germline ends. The germline CDR1 and CDR2 sequences are SGHDT and YYEEEE. This CDR3 contains 12 residues. The CDR3 region is CASRYEGETQYF. For the CDR3, the DNA is TGTGCCAGCAGGTATGAGGGAGAGACCCAGTACTTC.

The chain's CDR3 is CASHPGTGGRNTEAFF. The DNA for the CDR3 is TGTGCCAGTCACCCCGGGACAGGGGGTCGGAACACTGAAGCTTTCTTT. The chain employs TRBV19 and TRBJ1-1, with TRBD1 identical over 11 bases. Trimming at V came to 8 bases and at J to 1 base, leaving 9 bases not matched to a gene. CDR3 length equals 16 residues. Germline V CDR1 and CDR2: LNHDA, SQIVND (reference sequence).

CDR3 region: CASSPSGGSNQPQHF. CDR3 bases: TGTGCCAGCAGCCCCTCAGGGGGCAGCAATCAGCCCCAGCATTTT. The chain has TRBV9 and TRBJ1-5, with TRBD1 matching 8 bases. V shed 4 bases and J 1 base; nucleotides not matched to a gene: 4. Germline lookup yields CDR1 SGDLS and CDR2 YYNGEE. The CDR3 contains 15 residues.

V is TRBV21-1 and J is TRBJ2-7; the table names TRBD2, a call not compared with the DNA. TRBV21-1 is described as a pseudogene. The CDR3 sequence is 11 residues long. For the CDR3, the DNA is TGTGCCAGCAGCACTACCTACGAGCAGTACGTC. Translation: CASSTTYEQYV.

This chain joins TRBV13 and TRBJ1-6, with 8 nucleotides matching TRBD1. Germline CDR1 reads PRHDT; CDR2 reads FYEKMQ (reference sequence). With V trimmed by 4 bases and J by 6 bases, 5 bases remained unmatched. The CDR3 sequence is 15 residues long. CDR3 DNA sequence: TGTGCCAGCAGCTACCGGACAGGGTTTAATTCACCCCTCCACTTT. Protein sequence: CASSYRTGFNSPLHF. The entire variable domain, with the rest obtained from reference TRBV13 and TRBJ1-6, is as follows: AAGVIQSPRHLIKEKRETATLKCYPIPRHDTVYWYQQGPGQDPQFLISFYEKMQSDKGSIPDRFSAQQFSDYHSELNMSSLELGDSALYFCASSYRTGFNSPLHFGNGTRLTVT.

This clone was detected only a few times. In the same sample, other DNA sequences code for this CDR3. This chain connects TRBV20-1 to TRBJ2-7, with 7 bases identical to TRBD2. V lost 3 bases to trimming and J lost 4 bases; unmatched junction nucleotides: 0. The CDR3 length is 11 residues. Germline loops: CDR1 DFQATT, CDR2 SNEGSKA (reference sequence). CDR3 nucleotide sequence: TGCAGTGCTAGGGGGGGGTACGAGCAGTACTTC. Its translation is CSARGGYEQYF.

CDR3 DNA: TGTGCCAGCAGCCAAGAGGGGGCCCGATCTTCACCCCTCCACTTT. Translating it yields CASSQEGARSSPLHF. The V gene is TRBV3-1 (or the pseudogene TRBV3-2), the J gene TRBJ1-6; possibly TRBD1 for D (6 bases). This CDR3 is built from 15 residues. Trimming cost V 0 bases and J 9 bases, with 12 bases left between them. Germline values: CDR1 LGHDT, CDR2 YNNKEL (reference sequence).

The V call is TRBV6-5, the J call TRBJ1-5; D unclear. Trimming took off 0 bases at V and 3 bases at J, with 3 bases between the two ends. The CDR3 extends over 13 amino acids. From germline, CDR1 is MNHEY and CDR2 SVGAGI. DNA for the CDR3: TGTGCCAGCAGTTACTCGTACAATCAGCCCCAGCATTTT. It is translated as CASSYSYNQPQHF.